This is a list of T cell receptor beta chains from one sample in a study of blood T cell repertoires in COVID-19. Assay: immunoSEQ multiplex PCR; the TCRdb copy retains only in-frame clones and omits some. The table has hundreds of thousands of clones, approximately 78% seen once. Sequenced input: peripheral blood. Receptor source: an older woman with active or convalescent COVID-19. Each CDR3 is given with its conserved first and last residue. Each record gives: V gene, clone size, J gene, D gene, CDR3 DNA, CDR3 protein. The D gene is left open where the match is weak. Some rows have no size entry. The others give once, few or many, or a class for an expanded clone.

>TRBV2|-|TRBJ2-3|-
TGTGCCAGCAGGACTTACTACACAGATACGCAGTATTTT
CASRTYYTDTQYF
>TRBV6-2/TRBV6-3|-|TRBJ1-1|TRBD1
TGTGCCAGCAGTTCCCAGGGGGGTTGGACTGAAGCTTTCTTT
CASSSQGGWTEAFF
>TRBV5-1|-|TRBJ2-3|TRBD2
TGCGCCAGCAGCTACGGACTAGCCACAGATACGCAGTATTTT
CASSYGLATDTQYF
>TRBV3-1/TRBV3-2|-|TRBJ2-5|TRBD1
TGTGCCAGCAGCCAGCAACACAGGGGTGGGGAGACCCAGTACTTC
CASSQQHRGGETQYF
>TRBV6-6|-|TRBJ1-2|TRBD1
TGTGCCAGCAGTGGGGGACAGGGGGTCTACACCTTC
CASSGGQGVYTF
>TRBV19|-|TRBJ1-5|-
TGTGCCAGTCATCCGGGACTGCAGAATCAGCCCCAGCATTTT
CASHPGLQNQPQHF
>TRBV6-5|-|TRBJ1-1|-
TGTGCCAGCAGTTATGGGGGGGCTAGCACTGAAGCTTTCTTT
CASSYGGASTEAFF
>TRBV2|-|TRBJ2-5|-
TGTGCCAGTAGTCCGCCCTCGACCGGGGGAAAAGAGACCCAGTACTTC
CASSPPSTGGKETQYF
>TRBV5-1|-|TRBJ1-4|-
TGCGCCAGCAGCAGAGGGCAGAATGTCGAAAAACTGTTTTTT
CASSRGQNVEKLFF
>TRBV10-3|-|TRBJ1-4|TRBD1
TGTGCCATCAGTGACCCGGACAGGTCACTAGGTGAAAAACTGTTTTTT
CAISDPDRSLGEKLFF
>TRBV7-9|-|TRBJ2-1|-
TGTGCCAGCCAAGAGGTGGGTGAGCAGTTCTTC
CASQEVGEQFF
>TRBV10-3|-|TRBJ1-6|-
TGTGCCATCAGTGCAAGGGGAACGTCCATTAATTCACCCCTCCACTTT
CAISARGTSINSPLHF
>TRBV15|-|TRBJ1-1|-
TGTGCCACCAGCAGAGTAGGGAGGGCTGGTACTGAAGCTTTCTTT
CATSRVGRAGTEAFF
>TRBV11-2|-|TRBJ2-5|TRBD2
TGTGCCAGCAGCTTAGTACCTAGCGGGCAAGAGACCCAGTACTTC
CASSLVPSGQETQYF
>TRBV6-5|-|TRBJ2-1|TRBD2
TGTGCCAGCGGACTAGCGGCTTACAATGAGCAGTTCTTC
CASGLAAYNEQFF
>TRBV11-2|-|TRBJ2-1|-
TGTGCCAGCAGCTTTCACTCCTACAATGAGCAGTTCTTC
CASSFHSYNEQFF
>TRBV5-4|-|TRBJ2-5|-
TGTGCCAGCAGCTTGTTGGAGGAGACCCAGTACTTC
CASSLLEETQYF
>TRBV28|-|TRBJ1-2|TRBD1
TGTGCCACCCCCGGACAGGGTGGATATGGCTACACCTTC
CATPGQGGYGYTF
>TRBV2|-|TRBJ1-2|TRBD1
TGTGCCAGCAGCCCAGGGACAGGGGGAGTCGGCTACACCTTC
CASSPGTGGVGYTF
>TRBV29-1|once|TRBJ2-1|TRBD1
TGCAGCGTAAGGACAGGGGGCCTCAATGAGCAGTTCTTC
CSVRTGGLNEQFF